This T cell receptor (beta chain) was retrieved from a study of post-analysis software for immune sequencing data. The CDR3 sequence is 15 residues long. The germline V gene has CDR1 MNHNS and CDR2 SASEGT. Trimming removed 1 base from V and 5 bases from J; junction bases left unmatched: 5. General observations from the study: Relative to controls, patients had about five TRBV segments at higher frequency, with TRBV5-6, TRBV5-1 and TRBV20-1 among these.

Ten or more counts support this clonotype. The target antigen is unknown. Unique molecular identifiers were built into the TCR beta cDNA libraries. Via MiXCR, TCRdb re-called the PCR reads, giving one row per CDR3 protein. The sample includes hundreds of thousands of distinct CDR3 sequences, roughly 27% of them seen just once. The gene calls are TRBV6-1 and TRBJ2-5; 9 bases line up with TRBD1. This sequence was found in a girl aged 10-17 years with multiple sclerosis. Source material: blood. In DNA form, the CDR3 reads TGTGCCAGCAGTGAAGGGACAGGGGTTTCCGAGACCCAGTACTTC. Protein sequence: CASSEGTGVSETQYF.